A single sample is the source of the 4 T cell receptor beta chains below, sequenced in a study of blood T cell repertoires in COVID-19. Some clones are missing from TCRdb's copy, which holds only in-frame ones; the method was immunoSEQ multiplex PCR. The sample has fewer than 200,000 clones, about 93% seen once. Sequencing used peripheral blood. Receptors were obtained from a man aged 45-65 years with acute or convalescent COVID-19.

The sample holds a few counts of this clone. The chain employs TRBV6-2 or TRBV6-3 and TRBJ2-2, with D perhaps matching TRBD2 (6 bases). Germline V gene data show CDR1 as MNHEY and CDR2 as SVGEGT. Trimming removed 5 bases at V and 3 bases at J, with 16 bases between. This CDR3 has 16 amino acids. CDR3 loop: CASSHPWGDDTGELFF. The CDR3 bases are TGTGCCAGCAGTCACCCCTGGGGGGATGACACCGGGGAGCTGTTTTTT.

V gene TRBV9 combines with J gene TRBJ1-3; maybe TRBD1 (5 bases). V lost 0 bases, J lost 2 bases, and 12 bases lay in between. The germline gives CDR1 SGDLS, CDR2 YYNGEE. The CDR3 loop spans 16 amino acids. CDR3 protein: CASSVAQVTPGNTIYF. The DNA of the CDR3 is TGTGCCAGCAGCGTAGCACAGGTTACCCCTGGAAACACCATATATTTT. Complete variable domain (other parts from reference TRBV9 and TRBJ1-3): DSGVTQTPKHLITATGQRVTLRCSPRSGDLSVYWYQQSLDQGLQFLIQYYNGEERAKGNILERFSAQQFPDLHSELNLSSLELGDSALYFCASSVAQVTPGNTIYFGEGSWLTVV.

This clone was observed once. The rearrangement links TRBV6-5 to TRBJ1-2, with 9 bases identical to TRBD1. Trimming at V came to 5 bases and at J to 2 bases, leaving 3 bases not matched to a gene. Per germline, CDR1 MNHEY and CDR2 SVGAGI. The CDR3 runs to 14 residues. This chain's CDR3 is CASSRDRVNYGYTF. CDR3 bases: TGTGCCAGCAGTCGGGACAGGGTGAACTATGGCTACACCTTC.

The chain has TRBV7-2 and TRBJ1-5; 7 nucleotides line up with TRBD1. Trimming cost V 3 bases and J 0 bases; bases outside gene matches: 5. CDR1 SGHTA and CDR2 FQGNSA come from the germline V gene. This CDR3 region has 16 residues. CDR3 DNA: TGTGCCAGCAGCTTGAATCACAGGGGTAGCAATCAGCCCCAGCATTTT. Protein: CASSLNHRGSNQPQHF.